This T cell receptor beta chain was sequenced for a study of blood T cell repertoires in COVID-19. Looked up from germline, CDR1 is MNHEY and CDR2 is SVGEGT. CDR3 size: 15 residues. Trimming took 4 bases from V and 4 from J; bases not matched to a gene: 8. Original processing notes: Quantification of nucleated cells was approximated via reference gene primer amplification. Here immunoSEQ multiplex PCR was the method, and the copy in TCRdb shows in-frame clones only, minus some. For V, J and clone size, that table is used; D and trimming come from the DNA. Seen here are more than 45,000 clones, 87% observed once, and the top ten hold approximately 6.5%.

This TCR was recovered from a woman aged 55-70 years with COVID-19, enrolled during active disease. Sample: peripheral blood. The chain has TRBV6-2 or TRBV6-3 and TRBJ2-7, with 9 positions matching TRBD1. CDR3 bases: TGTGCCAGCAGTTCCTTGGACAGGGGTGTTTACGAGCAGTACTTC. Its translation is CASSSLDRGVYEQYF.